This record looks at one T cell receptor beta chain sequence and its context. Its antigen remains unidentified. No much larger clone exists at a distance of one base, and base qualities are not known. There are 16 amino acids in the CDR3, from cysteine to phenylalanine inclusive. Just CDR3 DNA is preserved here, 48 bases in frame from base 1. V trim: 1 base; J trim: 4 bases; unmatched bases: 6. CDR1 and CDR2, looked up from the germline V gene (reference sequence), are SGHNT and YYREEE. Another Seattle source contributed samples from volunteer blood donors who had recovered from COVID-19. The collaborating institutions used their own protocols to collect whole blood in K2EDTA tubes. For TCRbeta analysis, collaborators shipped samples in one of three forms: frozen whole blood, isolated PBMCs, or DNA extracted from either of those sample types. TCRbeta CDR3 regions were amplified from genomic DNA using the immunoSEQ Assay, a bias-controlled multiplex PCR. In the source study's methods: The number of nucleated cells in each sample was estimated by amplification of reference gene primers within the assay. Sequence reads were collapsed and filtered to measure the absolute abundance of every unique TCRbeta CDR3 rearrangement. Productive Simpson clonality was computed per sample as the square root of Simpson's diversity index over productive rearrangements. TCRdb's version of the immuneACCESS table is confined to in-frame rearrangements and falls short of the full clone set. An unresolved V gene accounts for under half of the shortfall where checked; the remainder is of unknown origin. V and J calls and clone size are given by that table; D and trimming were obtained from the DNA. In all, the sample holds over 250,000 clones, and 87% of those were seen once. About 1.6% of the sample goes to the ten largest clones.

This sample is drawn from a study of blood T cell repertoires in COVID-19 (dated by TCRdb to 2018 to 2020). In the study overall: Samples from collaborators originated in the United States, Italy and Spain and spanned both the acute and convalescent phases of COVID-19. A de-identified subject ID, COVID-19 status, age in years and sex were almost always included in the sample metadata. The material from the prospective study consisted of cDNA or gDNA derived from T cells, B-cell-depleted T cells, or PBMCs. Samples came from the ongoing ImmuneRACE study (first 160 participants) plus 1,254 subjects from 6 global collaborators. Subjects who had been exposed to COVID-19, were actively infected with it, or had recovered from it provided the deeply sampled blood TCRbeta repertoires that made up the dataset. Where available, HLA class I and class II types were taken from metadata supplied by the sample provider and were not determined by assay-based typing. The repertoires were made available in a free public database intended to serve as a resource for research on the immune response to SARS-CoV-2.

General study outcomes and caveats: The amount of clinical and demographic metadata varied by source and participant and was provided uncurated.

The specimen was peripheral blood. The clonotype was recovered from a woman in her forties who had recovered from COVID-19. The chain links TRBV5-4 with TRBJ2-5; TRBD2 lines up with 11 middle nucleotides. CDR3 region: CASSLTSGGYRETQYF. The sequenced DNA: TGTGCCAGCAGCTTGACTAGCGGGGGCTATCGAGAGACCCAGTACTTC.